The clone carrying this T cell receptor (beta chain) has more than one count but fewer than ten. This specimen belongs to a study of blood T cell repertoires in COVID-19. Study overall: Italy, Spain and the United States were the sources of the convalescent and acute COVID-19 samples. The cDNA or gDNA used as material had been derived from T cells, B-cell-depleted T cells, or PBMCs.

In the authors' workflow: For nucleated cells, counts were estimated from reference gene primer amplification. Some clones are missing from TCRdb's copy, which holds only in-frame ones; the method was immunoSEQ multiplex PCR. V, J and clone size are taken as reported in that table, and D and trimming were inferred from the DNA itself. The table includes under 85,000 clones, about 86% detected once. The sequenced material came from peripheral blood. The sequence was obtained from a man older than 75 with active or convalescent COVID-19.

CDR3 residues: CASSQAADGTQYF. CDR3 DNA sequence: TGTGCCAGCAGTCAAGCGGCAGATGGGACCCAGTACTTC. The chain joins TRBV6-2 or TRBV6-3 to TRBJ2-5; TRBD2 might be the D (5 bases). V gave up 5 bases and J gave up 7 bases, with 14 bases separating them. In germline, CDR1 is MNHEY, CDR2 SVGEGT. The CDR3 consists of 13 residues.